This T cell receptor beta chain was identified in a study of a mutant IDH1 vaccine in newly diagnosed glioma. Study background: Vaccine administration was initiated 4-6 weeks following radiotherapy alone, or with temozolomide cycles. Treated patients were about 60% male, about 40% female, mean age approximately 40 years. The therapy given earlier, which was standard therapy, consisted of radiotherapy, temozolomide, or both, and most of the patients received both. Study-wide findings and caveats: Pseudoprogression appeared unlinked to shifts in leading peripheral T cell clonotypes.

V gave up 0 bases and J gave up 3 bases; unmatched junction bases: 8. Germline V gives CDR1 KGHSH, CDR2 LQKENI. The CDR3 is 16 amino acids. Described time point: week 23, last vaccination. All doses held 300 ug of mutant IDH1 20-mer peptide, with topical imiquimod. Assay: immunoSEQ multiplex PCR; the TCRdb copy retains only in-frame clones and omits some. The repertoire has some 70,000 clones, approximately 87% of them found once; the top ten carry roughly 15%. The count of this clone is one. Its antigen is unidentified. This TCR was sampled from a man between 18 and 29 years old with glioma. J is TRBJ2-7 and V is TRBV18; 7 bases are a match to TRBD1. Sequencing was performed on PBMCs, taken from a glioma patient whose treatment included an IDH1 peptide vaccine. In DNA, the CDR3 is TGTGCCAGCTCACCACCCCGGGACAGTTTCTTCTACGAGCAGTACTTC. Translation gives CASSPPRDSFFYEQYF. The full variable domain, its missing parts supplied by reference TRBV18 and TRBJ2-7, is NAGVMQNPRHLVRRRGQEARLRCSPMKGHSHVYWYRQLPEEGLKFMVYLQKENIIDESGMPKERFSAEFPKEGPSILRIQQVVRGDSAAYFCASSPPRDSFFYEQYFGPGTRLTVT.